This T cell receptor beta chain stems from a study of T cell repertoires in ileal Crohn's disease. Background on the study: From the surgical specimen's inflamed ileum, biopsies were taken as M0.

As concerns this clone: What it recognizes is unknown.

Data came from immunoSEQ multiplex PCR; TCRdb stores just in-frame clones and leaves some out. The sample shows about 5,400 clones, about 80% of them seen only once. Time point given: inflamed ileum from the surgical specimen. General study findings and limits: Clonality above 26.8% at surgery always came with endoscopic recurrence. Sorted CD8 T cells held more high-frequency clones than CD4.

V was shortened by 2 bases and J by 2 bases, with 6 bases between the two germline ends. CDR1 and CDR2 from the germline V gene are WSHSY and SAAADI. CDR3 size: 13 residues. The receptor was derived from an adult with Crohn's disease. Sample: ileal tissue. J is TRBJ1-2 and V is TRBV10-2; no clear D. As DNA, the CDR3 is TGCGCCAGCAGTGAGGCGGGAAACTATGGCTACACCTTC. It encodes CASSEAGNYGYTF.